The sequence of this T cell receptor beta chain was determined in a study of shared T cell receptors in the human thymus. This CDR3 is built from 17 residues. The J segment lost 1 base and the V segment lost 0 bases, leaving 4 bases of the junction unmatched. Germline V gives CDR1 LNHNV, CDR2 YYDKDF (reference sequence). This clone appeared a few times. The method was immunoSEQ multiplex PCR; TCRdb's version includes in-frame clones alone and lacks a portion of them. Among about 500,000 clones, about 84% were seen once, and the ten largest hold roughly 0.013%. These same records also appear under a second study, on human thymus T cells. That study adds: What appeared biased in thymic and blood repertoires was the usage of V and J genes.

Sequenced input: thymocytes. This sequence was found in a boy under two years old with a congenital heart defect. The rearrangement joins TRBV15 to TRBJ1-3, with 9 bases fitting TRBD1. This CDR3 reads CATSRDGGQGSGNTIYF. Here the CDR3 DNA reads TGTGCCACCAGCAGAGATGGGGGACAGGGATCTGGAAACACCATATATTTT.